This T cell receptor (beta chain) was sequenced in a study of T cells in Graves' hyperthyroidism and ophthalmopathy. The study's findings and limits: Ophthalmopathy was predicted by the model a median of roughly 6 months ahead of onset.

The germline V gene encodes CDR1 SQVTM and CDR2 ANQGSEA. Trimming at V came to 5 bases and at J to 6 bases, leaving 6 bases not matched to a gene. The CDR3 totals 13 residues. Every diagnosis used clinical symptoms, serum thyroxine and TRAb, thyroid ultrasound and orbital computed tomography. Cells are PBMCs isolated from roughly 9.2 ml of fresh blood. RNA transcripts were the template for amplifying TCR beta CDR3 regions. HTBI primers were used for first-round RT-PCR of the TCR CDR3. Each CDR3 protein is one row after TCRdb ran MiXCR on the multiplex PCR reads. The repertoire has approximately 590,000 distinct CDR3 sequences, roughly 14% of them found once; the top ten carry about 7%. This clonotype was observed many times. What it binds is not known.

The rearrangement links TRBV29-1 to TRBJ2-3; the match to TRBD1 covers 9 bases. This TCR was recovered from a woman in her twenties or thirties with Graves' hyperthyroidism. The sequenced material came from blood. The CDR3 nucleotides read TGCAGCGTTACCACAGGGGGCCTGGATACGCAGTATTTT. This codes for CSVTTGGLDTQYF.